A selection of T cell receptor beta chains follows, all from one sample in a study of blood T cell repertoires in COVID-19. Repertoires were generated with immunoSEQ multiplex PCR, while TCRdb's copy carries only in-frame clones and drops some. The sample shows 70,000 to 90,000 clones, roughly 85% of them seen only once. The sample was peripheral blood. The receptors shown here come from a man in his 60s with acute or convalescent COVID-19. Each CDR3 is given with its conserved first and last residue. The order of the fields is V gene, J gene, CDR3 length, clone size, D gene, CDR3 DNA, CDR3 protein. The D gene is left open where the match is weak. Clone size is shown for a subset of rows, as once, few, many or a class of expanded clone.

V: TRBV5-1
J: TRBJ2-1
length: 17
size: .
D: TRBD2
DNA: TGCGCCAGCAGCAAACACGGGACTAGCGGGGAGAGTAATGAGCAGTTCTTC
CDR3: CASSKHGTSGESNEQFF

V: TRBV10-3
J: TRBJ1-6
length: 14
size: once
D: .
DNA: TGTGCCATCAGTGAGTGGGCAGGTCAGTCACCCCTCCACTTT
CDR3: CAISEWAGQSPLHF

V: TRBV18
J: TRBJ2-3
length: 15
size: .
D: .
DNA: TGTGCCACCGAGACCCGTGCAGACAGGACAGATACGCAGTATTTT
CDR3: CATETRADRTDTQYF

V: TRBV23-1
J: TRBJ2-7
length: 15
size: .
D: TRBD1
DNA: TGCGCCAGCTACGGCGAAAGACAGGGGTGCTACGAGCAGTACTTC
CDR3: CASYGERQGCYEQYF

V: TRBV9
J: TRBJ2-5
length: 14
size: .
D: TRBD1
DNA: TGTGCCAGCAGCGTATGGACAGGGCAAGAGACCCAGTACTTC
CDR3: CASSVWTGQETQYF

V: TRBV6-4
J: TRBJ2-3
length: 14
size: .
D: TRBD2
DNA: TGTGCCAGCAGTGACGGACTAGTCCCAGATACGCAGTATTTT
CDR3: CASSDGLVPDTQYF

V: TRBV3-1/TRBV3-2
J: TRBJ2-3
length: 13
size: .
D: .
DNA: TGTGCCAGCAGCCATCTAGCCACAGATACGCAGTATTTT
CDR3: CASSHLATDTQYF

V: TRBV7-3
J: TRBJ2-2
length: 15
size: many
D: TRBD1
DNA: TGTGCCAGCAGCTCTACAGGGGAAAACACCGGGGAGCTGTTTTTT
CDR3: CASSSTGENTGELFF

V: TRBV10-2
J: TRBJ2-5
length: 12
size: .
D: .
DNA: TGCGCCAGCAGTGGGGGGCGGGAGACCCAGTACTTC
CDR3: CASSGGRETQYF

V: TRBV6-5
J: TRBJ2-4
length: 14
size: once
D: .
DNA: TGTGCCAGCAGGGACATTCTAGCCAAAAACATTCAGTACTTC
CDR3: CASRDILAKNIQYF

V: TRBV27
J: TRBJ1-2
length: 14
size: .
D: TRBD1
DNA: TGTGCCAGCAGTTTCGGAGGGACAGGGGCCGGCTACACCTTC
CDR3: CASSFGGTGAGYTF

V: TRBV19
J: TRBJ2-1
length: 16
size: once
D: TRBD2
DNA: TGTGCCAGTAGTCTAGGGACTAGCGGGAGTCCGGATGAGCAGTTCTTC
CDR3: CASSLGTSGSPDEQFF

V: TRBV7-3
J: TRBJ1-1
length: 14
size: .
D: TRBD1
DNA: TGTGCCATAAAGGACAGGGCCCTGAACACTGAAGCTTTCTTT
CDR3: CAIKDRALNTEAFF

V: TRBV7-2
J: TRBJ2-2
length: 16
size: .
D: TRBD1
DNA: TGTGCCAGCAGCTTCCGAGCAGGGGGAGAGGTCGGGGAGCTGTTTTTT
CDR3: CASSFRAGGEVGELFF

V: TRBV18
J: TRBJ2-3
length: 15
size: .
D: .
DNA: TGTGCCAGCCCGCACAAGGGGGAGCCGAGAGATACGCAGTATTTT
CDR3: CASPHKGEPRDTQYF

V: TRBV9
J: TRBJ2-1
length: 15
size: .
D: .
DNA: TGTGCCAGCAGCGTAGAAAGGACAGTTTACAATGAGCAGTTCTTC
CDR3: CASSVERTVYNEQFF

V: TRBV28
J: TRBJ1-3
length: 15
size: .
D: .
DNA: TGTGCCAGCAGTTCCCCTAGGCAGCTTCTACACACCATATATTTT
CDR3: CASSSPRQLLHTIYF

V: TRBV28
J: TRBJ2-1
length: 15
size: once
D: TRBD2
DNA: TGTGCCAGCAGTTGGGTAGCGGGATTATACAATGAGCAGTTCTTC
CDR3: CASSWVAGLYNEQFF

V: TRBV18
J: TRBJ1-5
length: 15
size: .
D: TRBD1
DNA: TGTGCCAGCTCACCGAACAGGGGGGTCGAGCAGCCCCAGCATTTT
CDR3: CASSPNRGVEQPQHF

V: TRBV6-5
J: TRBJ1-5
length: 13
size: .
D: .
DNA: TGTGCCAGCGAGCCGAATAGCAATCAGCCCCAGCATTTT
CDR3: CASEPNSNQPQHF

V: TRBV5-6
J: TRBJ1-2
length: 14
size: .
D: .
DNA: TGTGCCAGCAGCTTGGTTGCAGGGGCACATGGCTACACCTTC
CDR3: CASSLVAGAHGYTF

V: TRBV9
J: TRBJ2-2
length: 15
size: .
D: TRBD1
DNA: TGTGCCAGCAGGGGGACAGGGGGCCACACCGGGGAGCTGTTTTTT
CDR3: CASRGTGGHTGELFF

V: TRBV6-4
J: TRBJ2-1
length: 14
size: few
D: TRBD2
DNA: TGTGCCAGCAGTGACCTAGCGGGGAGCAATGAGCAGTTCTTC
CDR3: CASSDLAGSNEQFF

V: TRBV29-1
J: TRBJ1-1
length: 13
size: few
D: TRBD1
DNA: TGCAGCGGGGGACAGGGGTACGGCACTGAAGCTTTCTTT
CDR3: CSGGQGYGTEAFF

V: TRBV5-1
J: TRBJ2-7
length: 15
size: .
D: .
DNA: TGCGCCAGCAGCTTGGCCGCCCAGGGGAATGGCGAGCAGTACTTC
CDR3: CASSLAAQGNGEQYF

V: TRBV5-1
J: TRBJ2-2
length: 17
size: .
D: TRBD1
DNA: TGCGCCAGCAGCTGGGAAAGACGTGACAGGGACACCGGGGAGCTGTTTTTT
CDR3: CASSWERRDRDTGELFF

V: TRBV7-8
J: TRBJ2-4
length: 14
size: .
D: TRBD2
DNA: TGTGCCAGCAGTGCGGGGGGTGGCAAAAACATTCAGTACTTC
CDR3: CASSAGGGKNIQYF

V: TRBV6-5
J: TRBJ1-1
length: 13
size: .
D: .
DNA: TGTGCCAGCAGTTACGGGGGGGGACAACGAGCTTTCTTT
CDR3: CASSYGGGQRAFF

V: TRBV19
J: TRBJ2-2
length: 17
size: once
D: TRBD2
DNA: TGTGCCAGTAGTATCGGACTAGCGGGAGTATGGGCCGGGGAGCTGTTTTTT
CDR3: CASSIGLAGVWAGELFF

V: TRBV29-1
J: TRBJ2-7
length: 12
size: .
D: TRBD1
DNA: TGCAGCGCCGGGACAGGGCCGTACGAGCAGTACTTC
CDR3: CSAGTGPYEQYF

V: TRBV6-2/TRBV6-3
J: TRBJ2-7
length: 14
size: .
D: TRBD2
DNA: TGTGCCAGCGGCCCGAGGACTAGTTCCCACGAGCAGTACTTC
CDR3: CASGPRTSSHEQYF

V: TRBV9
J: TRBJ2-7
length: 17
size: .
D: TRBD1
DNA: TGTGCCAGCAGCGTAGAGGGGTGGACAGGAGTCGGTGGCGAGCAGTACTTC
CDR3: CASSVEGWTGVGGEQYF

V: TRBV9
J: TRBJ2-1
length: 15
size: .
D: .
DNA: TGTGCCAGCAGCCTTCGACCGTTAACGGGGGATGAGCAGTTCTTC
CDR3: CASSLRPLTGDEQFF

V: TRBV9
J: TRBJ1-3
length: 16
size: .
D: .
DNA: TGTGCCAGCAGCGTAGATCAGGCTCCCTCTGGAAACACCATATATTTT
CDR3: CASSVDQAPSGNTIYF

V: TRBV7-2
J: TRBJ1-1
length: 15
size: .
D: .
DNA: TGTGCCAGCAGCTTACGGTCAACGGGAAACACTGAAGCTTTCTTT
CDR3: CASSLRSTGNTEAFF

V: TRBV9
J: TRBJ2-4
length: 19
size: few
D: TRBD2
DNA: TGTGCCAGCAGCGTAGGGACTAGCGGGAGGGCCTTTTCCAAAAACATTCAGTACTTC
CDR3: CASSVGTSGRAFSKNIQYF

V: TRBV5-6
J: TRBJ2-7
length: 15
size: .
D: .
DNA: TGTGCCAGCAGCTTGGTGAACTCACTGTCCTACGAGCAGTACTTC
CDR3: CASSLVNSLSYEQYF

V: TRBV6-6
J: TRBJ2-1
length: 15
size: .
D: TRBD2
DNA: TGTGCCAGCAGTTTAGGGAGCGGGAGGGCCAATGAGCAGTTCTTC
CDR3: CASSLGSGRANEQFF

V: TRBV2
J: TRBJ2-5
length: 15
size: .
D: TRBD1
DNA: TGTGCCACCAATCCGGACAGGGGGTGGAAAGAGACCCAGTACTTC
CDR3: CATNPDRGWKETQYF

V: TRBV7-2
J: TRBJ1-5
length: 14
size: .
D: .
DNA: TGTGCCAGCAGCTCCGGACAGAATTATCAGCCCCAGCATTTT
CDR3: CASSSGQNYQPQHF

V: TRBV18
J: TRBJ1-1
length: 13
size: .
D: .
DNA: TGTGCCAGCTCGACAGACCTAAACACTGAAGCTTTCTTT
CDR3: CASSTDLNTEAFF

V: TRBV7-9
J: TRBJ2-7
length: 10
size: .
D: .
DNA: TGTGCCTGCGGCTCCTACGAGCAGTACTTC
CDR3: CACGSYEQYF

V: TRBV6-4
J: TRBJ2-1
length: 15
size: .
D: TRBD2
DNA: TGTGCCAGCAGTGAGCAGGGACTAGCGGATAATGAGCAGTTCTTC
CDR3: CASSEQGLADNEQFF

V: TRBV18
J: TRBJ2-1
length: 15
size: once
D: TRBD2
DNA: TGTGCCAGCTCTCCCGGGACTAGCGGATACAATGAGCAGTTCTTC
CDR3: CASSPGTSGYNEQFF